Sequencing of this T cell receptor (beta chain) was carried out in a study of blood T cell repertoires in COVID-19. Germline CDR1 SGHVS, CDR2 FQNEAQ. Trimming removed 5 bases from V and 7 bases from J; junction bases left unmatched: 8. The CDR3 has 14 residues. The repertoire was sequenced with immunoSEQ multiplex PCR; TCRdb's copy has only in-frame clones and lacks some. The table includes roughly 500,000 clones, 80% to 90% detected once. J is TRBJ1-5 and V is TRBV7-8, with 7 bases identical to TRBD1. The sequence was obtained from a woman aged 55-70 years who had recovered from COVID-19. The sample comprised PBMCs or T cells enriched from blood (not recorded which). The CDR3 sequence: CASSRYQGGQPQHF. CDR3 coding DNA: TGTGCCAGCAGCCGATATCAGGGGGGACAGCCCCAGCATTTT.